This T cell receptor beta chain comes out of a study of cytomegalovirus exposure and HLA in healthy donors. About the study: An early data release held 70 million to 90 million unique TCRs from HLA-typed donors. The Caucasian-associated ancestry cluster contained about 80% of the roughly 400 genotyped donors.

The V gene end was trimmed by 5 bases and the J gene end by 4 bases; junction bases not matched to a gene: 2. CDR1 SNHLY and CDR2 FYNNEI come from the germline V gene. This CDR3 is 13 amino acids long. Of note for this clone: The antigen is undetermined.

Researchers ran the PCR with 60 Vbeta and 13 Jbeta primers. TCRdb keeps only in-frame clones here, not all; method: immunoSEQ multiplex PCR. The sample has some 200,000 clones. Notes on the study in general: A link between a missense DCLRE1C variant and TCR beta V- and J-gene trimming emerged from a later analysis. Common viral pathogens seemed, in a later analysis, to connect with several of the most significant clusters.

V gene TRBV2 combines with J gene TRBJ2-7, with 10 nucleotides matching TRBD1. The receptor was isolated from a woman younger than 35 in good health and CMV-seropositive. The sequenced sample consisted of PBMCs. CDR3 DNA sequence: TGTGCCAGCAGTAGGGACAGGGGTTACGAGCAGTACTTC. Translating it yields CASSRDRGYEQYF.